Presented here are 14 T cell receptor beta chains from one specimen sequenced in a study of cytomegalovirus exposure and HLA in healthy donors. Amplification used 60 Vbeta primers and 13 Jbeta primers. Here immunoSEQ multiplex PCR was the method, and the copy in TCRdb shows in-frame clones only, minus some. The sample carries roughly 130,000 clones, roughly 85% recorded once. The sequenced material came from PBMCs. The receptors come from a boy younger than 18 in good health and CMV-seronegative.

The CDR3 DNA sequence: TGCAGCGCCCGGGAGCGCCCCACCTTCTACGAGCAGTACTTC. Protein product: CSARERPTFYEQYF. This chain connects TRBV29-1 to TRBJ2-7, with TRBD2 as a possible D gene (6 bases). Trimming removed 7 bases from V and 3 bases from J, with 19 bases in between. The germline gives CDR1 SQVTM, CDR2 ANQGSEA. This CDR3 is 14 amino acids long.

This sequence joins TRBV30 and TRBJ2-1, with TRBD2 as a possible D gene (5 bases). The CDR3 is made up of 13 amino acids. Germline V lookup: CDR1 GTSNPN, CDR2 SVGIG (reference sequence). The V and J ends lost 0 bases and 6 bases respectively, with 9 bases between them. DNA of the CDR3: TGTGCCTGGAGTGTAGGTGGGAGCAATGAGCAGTTCTTC. It codes for CAWSVGGSNEQFF.

This chain joins TRBV2 and TRBJ2-7, with 11 bases matching TRBD1. CDR1 and CDR2 from the germline V gene are SNHLY and FYNNEI. V shed 6 bases, J shed 6 bases, and the junction held 13 bases outside the gene matches. The CDR3 has 16 residues. DNA of the CDR3: TGTGCCAGCAGACCTGGGGGGACAGGGGGTCGCGGCGAGCAGTACTTC. Translated, it gives CASRPGGTGGRGEQYF.

This chain links TRBV7-3 with TRBJ2-1, with 9 bases that match TRBD2. CDR3 size: 17 residues. V lost 1 base to trimming and J lost 9 bases; unmatched junction nucleotides: 13. Per the germline V gene, CDR1 is SGHTA and CDR2 is FQGTGA. The CDR3 is CASSLNGPTSGWGEQFF. CDR3 nucleotides: TGTGCCAGCAGCTTAAACGGCCCCACTAGCGGGTGGGGTGAGCAGTTCTTC.

The chain combines TRBV30 with TRBJ1-1; perhaps TRBD1 as D (5 bases). The germline V gene encodes CDR1 GTSNPN and CDR2 SVGIG (reference sequence). Trimming took 1 base from V and 1 from J, leaving 25 bases between them. This CDR3 has 19 amino acids. The chain's CDR3 is CAWSAKNWSLGGRNTEAFF. In DNA form, the CDR3 reads TGTGCCTGGAGTGCCAAAAACTGGTCCTTGGGGGGGAGGAACACTGAAGCTTTCTTT.

This chain links TRBV2 with TRBJ1-5; a weak D match, TRBD1 (5 bases). The CDR3 consists of 15 residues. V gave up 4 bases and J gave up 1 base, with 11 bases separating them. Germline values: CDR1 SNHLY, CDR2 FYNNEI. The CDR3 bases are TGTGCCAGCAGTGGTAGGGGAACAAGCAATCAGCCCCAGCATTTT. Amino acid sequence: CASSGRGTSNQPQHF.

This chain joins TRBV28 and TRBJ2-1, with 9 bases that match TRBD2. Germline-derived CDR1 and CDR2 are MDHEN and SYDVKM. CDR3 length: 17 residues. J was trimmed by 5 bases and V by 5 bases; bases with no gene match: 13. Here the CDR3 reads CASSTDRGRAFNNEQFF. The CDR3 DNA reads TGTGCCAGCAGTACCGACCGCGGGAGGGCCTTCAACAATGAGCAGTTCTTC.

The genes are TRBV7-8 and TRBJ1-1; 9 bases map to TRBD1. The CDR3 is made up of 17 amino acids. Germline assignment: CDR1 SGHVS and CDR2 FQNEAQ. The V gene end was trimmed by 5 bases and the J gene end by 1 base; junction bases not matched to a gene: 11. In DNA, the CDR3 is TGTGCCAGCAGCCCCCCCCGGGACAGGGTTCCGAACACTGAAGCTTTCTTT. Its translation is CASSPPRDRVPNTEAFF.

The rearrangement joins TRBV28 to TRBJ2-2; TRBD2 agrees at 13 bases. The germline gives CDR1 MDHEN, CDR2 SYDVKM. Trimming at V came to 4 bases and at J to 3 bases, leaving 26 bases not matched to a gene. The CDR3 covers 24 residues. In nucleotides, the CDR3 is TGTGCCAGCAGTTCGCTCTCCGTCCCGGGACTAGCGGGGAGTTCAGGGGGATACACCGGGGAGCTGTTTTTT. It yields the protein CASSSLSVPGLAGSSGGYTGELFF.

The genes are TRBV6-6 and TRBJ1-5, with 8 bases that match TRBD1. The CDR3 covers 14 residues. The junction had 2 bases not matched to a gene; V was cut back by 5 bases and J by 2 bases. Germline CDR1 and CDR2: MNHNY and SVGAGI (reference sequence). In nucleotides, the CDR3 is TGTGCCAGCAGTCCGGGACAGGGCAATCAGCCCCAGCATTTT. Translation gives CASSPGQGNQPQHF.

The CDR3 loop is CASSPSLTGGLYGYTF. CDR3 sequence (DNA): TGTGCCAGCAGTCCGTCCCTCACAGGGGGCTTGTATGGCTACACCTTC. The rearrangement uses TRBV27 and TRBJ1-2; 9 bases map to TRBD1. V dropped 5 bases and J dropped 5; count of bases not matched to a gene: 12. This CDR3 has 16 amino acids. Germline V gene data show CDR1 as MNHEY and CDR2 as SMNVEV (reference sequence).

This clone was counted between two and nine times. The chain combines TRBV7-8 with TRBJ1-4; no clear D. The CDR3 loop spans 13 amino acids. Trimming removed 4 bases from V and 8 bases from J, with 11 bases in between. The V gene's germline CDR1 is SGHVS and CDR2 FQNEAQ. CDR3: CASSYVLSEKLFF. The DNA for the CDR3 is TGTGCCAGCAGCTACGTACTTAGCGAAAAACTGTTTTTT.

This clone was counted a few times. The rearrangement uses TRBV5-4 and TRBJ2-3; D is ambiguous. This CDR3 has 15 amino acids. The V gene's germline CDR1 is SGHNT and CDR2 YYREEE (reference sequence). Trimming took 2 bases from V and 6 from J, leaving 16 bases between them. The CDR3 DNA reads TGTGCCAGCAGCTTAAGTAGAGACGGGTGGGATACGCAGTATTTT. It codes for CASSLSRDGWDTQYF.

The chain carries TRBV4-3 and TRBJ1-1, with D possibly TRBD1 on 5 matching bases. There are 13 residues in the CDR3. Germline V gives CDR1 LGHNA, CDR2 YSLEER. Trimming shortened V by 2 bases and J by 1 base, and 5 bases separated the two germline ends. The CDR3 DNA sequence: TGCGCCAGCAGCCAAACAGGGAACACTGAAGCTTTCTTT. Translation: CASSQTGNTEAFF.